The next 30 T cell receptor beta chains were all read from a single sample in a study of early T cells in non-severe SARS-CoV-2 infection. Via MiXCR, TCRdb re-called the 5' RACE reads, giving one row per CDR3 protein. The sample gives more than 20,000 distinct CDR3 sequences, roughly 4.2% of which show up once; approximately 4% is in the top ten. Sequenced sample: whole blood. Every receptor here comes from an adult who was a healthcare worker with PCR-confirmed SARS-CoV-2 infection or an uninfected control (not recorded which).

The table lists this clonotype with many counts. CDR3 nucleotide sequence: TGTGCCACCAGCAGAGATCTCTTAGTAGGCGAGCAGTACTTC. It yields the protein CATSRDLLVGEQYF. V and J are TRBV15 and TRBJ2-7; no definite D call. Germline V CDR1 and CDR2: LNHNV, YYDKDF (reference sequence). Trimming left V 0 bases short and J 6 bases short, with 12 bases between. This CDR3 region has 14 residues.

This clonotype was detected many times. The gene calls are TRBV28 and TRBJ1-5; possibly TRBD1 for D (5 bases). Trimming took 3 bases from V and 5 from J, leaving 14 bases between them. CDR3 length equals 15 residues. Germline CDR1 reads MDHEN; CDR2 reads SYDVKM. The CDR3 bases are TGTGCCAGCAGTTTCCAGGGCCTTTTAGATCAGCCCCAGCATTTT. This sequence encodes CASSFQGLLDQPQHF.

At least ten counts were recorded for this clonotype. The V and J genes are TRBV11-3 and TRBJ2-1, with D possibly being TRBD2 (6 bases). Trimming removed 5 bases from V and 4 bases from J, with 15 bases in between. CDR1 and CDR2 (germline): SGHNT, YENEEA. This CDR3 is 15 amino acids long. The CDR3 loop is CASSPGGRVYNEQFF. In DNA, the CDR3 is TGTGCCAGCAGCCCCGGGGGACGGGTTTACAATGAGCAGTTCTTC.

This clonotype was seen a handful of times. The V and J genes are TRBV7-9 and TRBJ2-7; no definite D call. Trimming removed 5 bases at V and 3 bases at J, with 14 bases between. Germline loops: CDR1 SEHNR, CDR2 FQNEAQ (reference sequence). The CDR3 consists of 14 residues. The CDR3: CASSPPRRSYEQYF. The CDR3 DNA sequence: TGTGCCAGCAGCCCCCCTCGGCGTAGCTACGAGCAGTACTTC.

This clonotype was recorded many times. V and J are TRBV14 and TRBJ2-3; perhaps TRBD2 as D (6 bases). The length of the CDR3 is 19 residues. Looked up from germline, CDR1 is SGHDN and CDR2 is FVKESK. V lost 7 bases and J 2 bases, leaving 28 bases between the germline ends. CDR3 sequence (DNA): TGTGCCAGCACCACCCGTATCGTCGGGAGACCTCGGAACACAGATACGCAGTATTTT. Protein: CASTTRIVGRPRNTDTQYF.

There are many counts of this clonotype. The chain combines TRBV20-1 with TRBJ2-7; D gene unclear. From germline, CDR1 is DFQATT and CDR2 SNEGSKA (reference sequence). The CDR3 is made up of 14 amino acids. V lost 0 bases and J lost 5, with 14 bases in between. In DNA, the CDR3 is TGCAGTGCTAGAGATCGTCTCGGTCTAGACGAGCAGTACTTC. This gives the protein CSARDRLGLDEQYF.

This clonotype appeared many times. The chain couples TRBV6-5 to TRBJ2-2; D is undetermined. The V end was cut by 0 bases, the J end by 0 bases, with 2 bases between. The CDR3 contains 14 residues. Per the germline V gene, CDR1 is MNHEY and CDR2 is SVGAGI. CDR3 loop: CASSYSPNTGELFF. The CDR3 DNA sequence: TGTGCCAGCAGTTACTCGCCGAACACCGGGGAGCTGTTTTTT.

This clonotype was observed at least ten times. The rearrangement joins TRBV3-1 to TRBJ2-7, with D possibly TRBD1 on 6 matching bases. The V gene's germline CDR1 is LGHDT and CDR2 YNNKEL (reference sequence). This CDR3 contains 14 residues. V was pared by 1 base and J by 2 bases, with 9 bases between. The CDR3 sequence is CASSQGWTAYEQYF. CDR3 nucleotides: TGTGCCAGCAGCCAAGGTTGGACAGCCTACGAGCAGTACTTC.

In its sample, this clonotype was seen many times. V and J are TRBV11-2 and TRBJ2-1; a possible D gene is TRBD2 (7 bases). The CDR3 extends over 17 amino acids. The germline V gene has CDR1 SGHAT and CDR2 FQNNGV. V was cut by 6 bases and J by 0 bases, with 18 bases left in between. The CDR3 nucleotides read TGTGCCAGCAGACATATACGGGGGGCCCTCTCCTACAATGAGCAGTTCTTC. Amino acids: CASRHIRGALSYNEQFF.

This clonotype was recorded at least ten times. The V and J genes are TRBV6-1 and TRBJ2-7; TRBD1 matches 7 bases. The CDR3 has 15 amino acids. Germline loops: CDR1 MNHNS, CDR2 SASEGT. Trimming took 7 bases from V and 3 from J; bases not matched to a gene: 12. This CDR3 reads CASTPKGQPNYEQYF. The CDR3 coding sequence is TGTGCCAGCACCCCGAAGGGACAGCCCAACTACGAGCAGTACTTC.

The CDR3 is CASSLRMDTEAFF. CDR3 DNA sequence: TGTGCCAGCAGCTTGAGGATGGACACTGAAGCTTTCTTT. The V and J genes are TRBV7-3 and TRBJ1-1; D gene uncertain. This CDR3 is built from 13 residues. CDR1 is SGHTA, CDR2 FQGTGA, per germline. Trimming removed 3 bases from V and 3 bases from J, with 8 bases in between.

The table lists this clonotype with many counts. V usage is TRBV18 and J usage is TRBJ2-2, with D unresolved. Germline V gene data show CDR1 as KGHSH and CDR2 as LQKENI. The CDR3 has 12 residues. With 4 bases removed from V and 5 bases from J, the gap between germline ends came to 5 bases. The chain's CDR3 is CASSRPTGELFF. DNA of the CDR3: TGTGCCAGCTCACGACCAACCGGGGAGCTGTTTTTT.

This clonotype was recorded at least ten times. V usage is TRBV20-1 and J usage is TRBJ2-3; the D gene is possibly TRBD2 (5 bases). The CDR3 consists of 14 residues. V was cut by 3 bases and J by 0 bases, with 10 bases left in between. CDR1 and CDR2 from the germline V gene are DFQATT and SNEGSKA (reference sequence). The CDR3 protein is CSASGERSTDTQYF. In nucleotides, the CDR3 is TGCAGTGCTAGTGGGGAGCGGAGCACAGATACGCAGTATTTT.

Ten or more counts support this clonotype. The J gene is TRBJ1-2, the V gene TRBV19, with D unresolved. V gave up 6 bases and J gave up 4 bases, with 6 bases separating them. The CDR3 runs 11 residues. Per germline, CDR1 LNHDA and CDR2 SQIVND (reference sequence). This chain's CDR3 is CASRNLYGYTF. CDR3 coding DNA: TGTGCCAGTAGGAACCTCTATGGCTACACCTTC.

The table lists this clonotype with many counts. The CDR3 reads CSAFRTPMNTEAFF. The CDR3 region has the DNA TGCAGTGCTTTTCGGACGCCGATGAACACTGAAGCTTTCTTT. The chain is built from TRBV20-1 and TRBJ1-1, with D hard to call. The CDR3 is 14 residues long. Germline V gives CDR1 DFQATT, CDR2 SNEGSKA (reference sequence). Trimming shortened V by 5 bases and J by 0 bases, and 13 bases separated the two germline ends.

This clonotype came up many times. The chain uses TRBV25-1 and TRBJ2-7, with a weak D call TRBD1 (6 bases). With 4 bases removed from V and 0 bases from J, the gap between germline ends came to 10 bases. The CDR3 consists of 14 residues. Germline V CDR1 and CDR2: MGHDK, SYGVNS. CDR3: CASSALDSSYEQYF. The CDR3, as DNA: TGTGCCAGCAGTGCGCTGGACAGCTCCTACGAGCAGTACTTC.

This clonotype came up a few times. The chain joins TRBV11-1 to TRBJ2-1, with TRBD1 identical over 8 bases. V gave up 5 bases and J gave up 8 bases; unmatched junction bases: 14. Germline values: CDR1 SGHAT, CDR2 FQDESV (reference sequence). The CDR3 has 16 amino acids. The CDR3, as DNA: TGTGCCAGCAGCGAATCGTACAGGGGGTACACCGATGAGCAGTTCTTC. It codes for CASSESYRGYTDEQFF. The full variable domain, in which reference TRBV11-1 and TRBJ2-1 provide the parts outside the CDR3, is EAEVAQSPRYKITEKSQAVAFWCDPISGHATLYWYRQILGQGPELLVQFQDESVVDDSQLPKDRFSAERLKGVDSTLKIQPAELGDSAMYLCASSESYRGYTDEQFFGPGTRLTVL.

This clonotype was observed many times. The chain links TRBV6-1 to TRBJ2-7; D gene unclear. The CDR3 has 15 residues. Trimming shortened V by 0 bases and J by 4 bases, and 13 bases separated the two germline ends. The germline V gene encodes CDR1 MNHNS and CDR2 SASEGT. The CDR3 loop reads CASSEAPDGMYEQYF. CDR3 nucleotide sequence: TGTGCCAGCAGTGAAGCCCCGGATGGAATGTACGAGCAGTACTTC.

There are many counts of this clonotype. CDR3 residues: CASTREAVGLAGTDTQYF. The CDR3 DNA reads as TGTGCCAGCACCAGGGAGGCCGTCGGACTAGCGGGCACAGATACGCAGTATTTT. The V and J genes are TRBV6-5 and TRBJ2-3; the match to TRBD2 covers 10 bases. The CDR3 consists of 18 residues. Germline CDR1 MNHEY, CDR2 SVGAGI. The J segment lost 1 base and the V segment lost 7 bases, leaving 14 bases of the junction unmatched.

Here the CDR3 reads CSVIRAGANVLTF. The CDR3 nucleotides are TGCAGCGTTATTAGAGCAGGGGCCAACGTCCTGACTTTC. The chain combines TRBV29-1 with TRBJ2-6; the D is unclear. Germline lookup yields CDR1 SQVTM and CDR2 ANQGSEA. CDR3 length equals 13 residues. Trimming took off 5 bases at V and 4 bases at J, with 9 bases between the two ends.

This clonotype was seen many times. CDR3 sequence: CASSVAGVETQYF. The CDR3 DNA is TGTGCCAGTTCCGTCGCGGGAGTCGAGACCCAGTACTTC. The chain employs TRBV19 and TRBJ2-5; 7 positions match TRBD2. This CDR3 region has 13 residues. Germline-derived CDR1 and CDR2 are LNHDA and SQIVND (reference sequence). The trim removed 8 bases at V and 5 bases at J, leaving 8 bases unmatched.

In its sample, this clonotype was seen many times. The CDR3 DNA is TGTGCCAGCGGAGCTCCCACCTCCAATGAGCAGTTCTTC. Protein sequence: CASGAPTSNEQFF. The chain combines TRBV12-3 or TRBV12-4 with TRBJ2-1; D is ambiguous. V was clipped by 8 bases and J by 6 bases, with 14 bases between them. CDR3 size: 13 residues.

This clonotype was seen ten or more times. The chain links TRBV12-3 or TRBV12-4 to TRBJ1-6; TRBD1 matches at 9 bases. Germline trimming cut 5 bases from V and 10 bases from J; bases unmatched to any gene: 9. The CDR3 spans 15 residues. The CDR3 nucleotides read TGTGCCAGCAGTCCAACAGGGGGCGGCGGCTCACCCCTCCACTTT. Protein sequence: CASSPTGGGGSPLHF.

The sample holds many counts of this clonotype. This sequence joins TRBV5-1 and TRBJ2-1; D not certain. The CDR3 runs 15 residues. The V end lost 0 bases, the J end lost 7 bases, and 14 bases lay between the germline ends. Germline V gene lookup returns CDR1 SGHRS and CDR2 YFSETQ. CDR3 in DNA: TGCGCCAGCAGCTTGGCGGTTGGATCCGCTAATGAGCAGTTCTTC. It yields the protein CASSLAVGSANEQFF.

The rearrangement links TRBV5-1 to TRBJ2-5, with 9 bases that match TRBD2. The CDR3 is 15 residues long. V shed 6 bases and J 6 bases; nucleotides not matched to a gene: 12. The germline V gene has CDR1 SGHRS and CDR2 YFSETQ. The CDR3 nucleotides are TGCGCCAGCAACCCACTTGCGGGAGGGACTCAGACCCAGTACTTC. Translation gives CASNPLAGGTQTQYF.

This clonotype was seen at least ten times. J is TRBJ1-1 and V is TRBV4-1; no reliable D call. The V gene's germline CDR1 is MGHRA and CDR2 YSYEKL. This CDR3 spans 13 amino acids. Trimming stripped 1 base from V and 3 bases from J, with 6 bases between. DNA of the CDR3: TGCGCCAGCAGCCAAGTACGGGACACTGAAGCTTTCTTT. This translates into CASSQVRDTEAFF.

This clonotype occurred many times. The chain is built from TRBV29-1 and TRBJ2-3; 7 bases match TRBD2. The CDR3 has 15 amino acids. V lost 3 bases, J lost 1 base, and 7 bases stayed unmatched. Germline CDR1 SQVTM, CDR2 ANQGSEA. The DNA of the CDR3 is TGCAGCGTTGAGGGAGGGGCCGGCCGCACAGATACGCAGTATTTT. As protein: CSVEGGAGRTDTQYF.

This clonotype was seen repeatedly, ten times or more. The chain combines TRBV6-1 with TRBJ2-7, with 8 positions matching TRBD2. J gave up 5 bases and V 0 bases, and 9 bases lay outside the gene matches. The CDR3 covers 16 residues. Germline V lookup: CDR1 MNHNS, CDR2 SASEGT. DNA for the CDR3: TGTGCCAGCAGTGAAGCGAGGTCAGCGGGAGCCCACGAGCAGTACTTC. As protein: CASSEARSAGAHEQYF.

This clonotype was recorded a few times. The chain couples TRBV20-1 to TRBJ2-6; the match to TRBD2 covers 10 bases. This CDR3 has 15 amino acids. J was trimmed by 0 bases and V by 8 bases; bases with no gene match: 4. Germline V lookup: CDR1 DFQATT, CDR2 SNEGSKA (reference sequence). CDR3 DNA sequence: TGCAGTCCAGGACTAGCGGTCTCTGGGGCCAACGTCCTGACTTTC. Residues: CSPGLAVSGANVLTF.

The V and J genes are TRBV30 and TRBJ2-1; 7 bases map to TRBD2. CDR3 length: 14 amino acids. The ends lost 1 base at V and 10 bases at J; junction bases unmatched: 10. The V gene's germline CDR1 is GTSNPN and CDR2 SVGIG (reference sequence). The CDR3 sequence: CAWSAKGLFGEQFF. In DNA form, the CDR3 reads TGTGCCTGGAGTGCGAAGGGACTATTTGGGGAGCAGTTCTTC.